The sequence of this T cell receptor beta chain was determined in a study of shared clonotypes between healthy human individuals. Study summary: Participating donors consisted of two women and a few men aged 18 to 49. Study observations and caveats: A handful of donors had around 5% of their naive CD4 clonotypes in common.

The assay ran at deep level. Every immunoSEQ plate was one replicate of a subset's evenly spread DNA. Sequenced by immunoSEQ multiplex PCR; TCRdb stores in-frame clones only, minus some. The repertoire consists of roughly 330,000 clones, with approximately 79% occurring once and the leading ten covering about 9.4%. Germline V gene sequence: CDR1 PRHDT, CDR2 FYEKMQ (reference sequence). Trimming took off 1 base at V and 8 bases at J, with 14 bases between the two ends. This CDR3 has 15 residues. Comments on this clone: Its antigen is unknown.

The sample was memory CD4+ T cells sorted from blood. Sample subset: CD45RA-negative fraction. The source of this sequence is a man aged 25-40 years in good health. The V call is TRBV13, the J call TRBJ1-4; D not resolved. Here the CDR3 reads CASSLATGLQEKLFF. CDR3 in DNA: TGTGCCAGCAGCTTAGCTACGGGTCTTCAGGAAAAACTGTTTTTT.